Listed below are T cell receptor beta chains from one sample, sequenced in a study of control samples from healthy donors and cancer patients. Here immunoSEQ multiplex PCR was the method, and the copy in TCRdb shows in-frame clones only, minus some. This table holds around 180,000 clones, around 92% found once. Specimen: blood. The receptors originated from a woman in her forties in good health. CDR3s include the opening cysteine and the closing phenylalanine or tryptophan. The D gene is left open where the match is weak. Some rows mark clone size as missing; the rest say once, few, many or name a class of expanded clone.

d_gene: TRBD1
abundance: once
v_gene: TRBV4-1
j_gene: TRBJ1-5
CDR3aa: CASSQDQGGNQPQHF
CDR3nt: TGCGCCAGCAGCCAAGATCAGGGGGGCAATCAGCCCCAGCATTTT

d_gene: .
abundance: .
v_gene: TRBV4-1
j_gene: TRBJ2-7
CDR3aa: CASSWGPGSTYEQYF
CDR3nt: TGCGCCAGCAGCTGGGGGCCGGGATCTACCTACGAGCAGTACTTC

d_gene: .
abundance: .
v_gene: TRBV19
j_gene: TRBJ1-5
CDR3aa: CASSIEPGRNQPQHF
CDR3nt: TGTGCCAGTAGTATCGAACCCGGGCGAAATCAGCCCCAGCATTTT

d_gene: .
abundance: .
v_gene: TRBV9
j_gene: TRBJ1-1
CDR3aa: CASSGPRTEAFF
CDR3nt: TGTGCCAGCAGCGGACCGAGGACTGAAGCTTTCTTT

d_gene: .
abundance: .
v_gene: TRBV3-1/TRBV3-2
j_gene: TRBJ1-2
CDR3aa: CASSREPGANYGYTF
CDR3nt: TGTGCCAGCAGCCGAGAGCCAGGGGCTAACTATGGCTACACCTTC

d_gene: .
abundance: .
v_gene: TRBV2
j_gene: TRBJ1-1
CDR3aa: CASSEEYGTEAFF
CDR3nt: TGTGCCAGCAGTGAAGAATATGGCACTGAAGCTTTCTTT

d_gene: TRBD2
abundance: .
v_gene: TRBV19
j_gene: TRBJ2-7
CDR3aa: CASREAGGRYEQYF
CDR3nt: TGTGCCAGTAGGGAAGCGGGGGGTCGCTACGAGCAGTACTTC

d_gene: .
abundance: .
v_gene: TRBV10-1
j_gene: TRBJ1-3
CDR3aa: CASTPGGASGNTIYF
CDR3nt: TGCGCCAGCACCCCCGGGGGCGCCTCTGGAAACACCATATATTTT

d_gene: .
abundance: .
v_gene: TRBV27
j_gene: TRBJ2-3
CDR3aa: CASSSILAPSGTDTQYF
CDR3nt: TGTGCCAGCAGTTCTATTTTGGCCCCATCGGGCACAGATACGCAGTATTTT

d_gene: .
abundance: .
v_gene: TRBV10-2
j_gene: TRBJ2-2
CDR3aa: CASSESRQGWTGELFF
CDR3nt: TGCGCCAGCAGTGAGTCAAGGCAGGGTTGGACCGGGGAGCTGTTTTTT

d_gene: .
abundance: .
v_gene: TRBV6-5
j_gene: TRBJ2-5
CDR3aa: CASSRPGLQETQYF
CDR3nt: TGTGCCAGCAGCCGACCGGGACTCCAAGAGACCCAGTACTTC

d_gene: .
abundance: .
v_gene: TRBV7-8
j_gene: TRBJ1-2
CDR3aa: CASSSLPFRGYTF
CDR3nt: TGTGCCAGCAGCTCCCTCCCATTTAGGGGCTACACCTTC

d_gene: .
abundance: .
v_gene: TRBV3-1/TRBV3-2
j_gene: TRBJ2-3
CDR3aa: CASSHRGGEDTQYF
CDR3nt: TGTGCCAGCAGCCATAGGGGGGGGGAAGATACGCAGTATTTT

d_gene: .
abundance: .
v_gene: TRBV2
j_gene: TRBJ2-5
CDR3aa: CASRENEGHAETQYF
CDR3nt: TGTGCCAGCAGAGAAAATGAAGGGCACGCGGAGACCCAGTACTTC

d_gene: .
abundance: .
v_gene: TRBV4-1
j_gene: TRBJ1-5
CDR3aa: CASSQGGTLNQPQHF
CDR3nt: TGCGCCAGCAGCCAAGGGGGGACCCTCAATCAGCCCCAGCATTTT

d_gene: .
abundance: .
v_gene: TRBV2
j_gene: TRBJ1-1
CDR3aa: CASMWTTTGEAFF
CDR3nt: TGTGCCAGCATGTGGACGACAACGGGCGAAGCTTTCTTT

d_gene: .
abundance: .
v_gene: TRBV5-1
j_gene: TRBJ1-6
CDR3aa: CASSPGTVNSPLHF
CDR3nt: TGCGCCAGCAGTCCCGGGACGGTGAATTCACCCCTCCACTTT

d_gene: .
abundance: .
v_gene: TRBV19
j_gene: TRBJ1-3
CDR3aa: CASYGPLSRSGNTIYF
CDR3nt: TGTGCCAGTTACGGCCCCCTTTCACGCTCTGGAAACACCATATATTTT

d_gene: .
abundance: once
v_gene: TRBV18
j_gene: TRBJ1-3
CDR3aa: CASSLSTDISGNTIYF
CDR3nt: TGTGCCAGCTCACTATCGACAGATATCTCTGGAAACACCATATATTTT

d_gene: .
abundance: .
v_gene: TRBV18
j_gene: TRBJ1-5
CDR3aa: CASSPNRGPANQPQHF
CDR3nt: TGTGCCAGCTCACCAAACCGGGGGCCTGCGAATCAGCCCCAGCATTTT

d_gene: TRBD2
abundance: .
v_gene: TRBV7-8
j_gene: TRBJ2-5
CDR3aa: CASSLSRGGRETQYF
CDR3nt: TGTGCCAGCAGCTTATCTCGCGGGGGTAGAGAGACCCAGTACTTC

d_gene: TRBD1
abundance: .
v_gene: TRBV27
j_gene: TRBJ1-6
CDR3aa: CASSLDRGLSPLHF
CDR3nt: TGTGCCAGCAGTTTGGACAGGGGGTTGTCACCCCTCCACTTT

d_gene: .
abundance: .
v_gene: TRBV5-5
j_gene: TRBJ2-7
CDR3aa: CASSLAALDSYEQYF
CDR3nt: TGTGCCAGCAGCTTGGCCGCATTAGACTCCTACGAGCAGTACTTC

d_gene: .
abundance: .
v_gene: TRBV4-2
j_gene: TRBJ1-3
CDR3aa: CASRPGLTGGNTIYF
CDR3nt: TGTGCCAGCAGACCTGGACTAACTGGTGGAAACACCATATATTTT

d_gene: TRBD2
abundance: .
v_gene: TRBV6-1
j_gene: TRBJ2-7
CDR3aa: CASSEAGLAYEQYF
CDR3nt: TGTGCCAGCAGTGAAGCGGGACTAGCCTACGAGCAGTACTTC

d_gene: .
abundance: .
v_gene: TRBV25-1
j_gene: TRBJ2-3
CDR3aa: CASSGKLADTQYF
CDR3nt: TGTGCCAGCAGTGGGAAACTGGCGGATACGCAGTATTTT

d_gene: .
abundance: .
v_gene: TRBV7-2
j_gene: TRBJ1-6
CDR3aa: CASSPTGLPPLHF
CDR3nt: TGTGCCAGCAGCCCCACGGGACTGCCTCCCCTCCACTTT

d_gene: .
abundance: .
v_gene: TRBV11-3
j_gene: TRBJ1-6
CDR3aa: CASSQTGSYSPLHF
CDR3nt: TGTGCCAGCAGCCAAACAGGGTCATACTCACCCCTCCACTTT

d_gene: TRBD1
abundance: .
v_gene: TRBV2
j_gene: TRBJ2-3
CDR3aa: CASGSRDRSLRAQYF
CDR3nt: TGTGCCAGCGGCTCCCGGGACAGGTCGTTAAGGGCGCAGTATTTT

d_gene: .
abundance: .
v_gene: TRBV5-4
j_gene: TRBJ2-3
CDR3aa: CASSFLTDTQYF
CDR3nt: TGTGCCAGCAGCTTCCTCACAGATACGCAGTATTTT

d_gene: TRBD2
abundance: .
v_gene: TRBV4-2
j_gene: TRBJ2-3
CDR3aa: CASSQESGRGGTDTQYF
CDR3nt: TGTGCCAGCAGCCAAGAGTCGGGGCGGGGGGGCACAGATACGCAGTATTTT

d_gene: TRBD2
abundance: .
v_gene: TRBV3-1/TRBV3-2
j_gene: TRBJ2-2
CDR3aa: CASSQGGGGTGELFF
CDR3nt: TGTGCCAGCAGCCAAGGCGGGGGGGGCACCGGGGAGCTGTTTTTT

d_gene: TRBD1
abundance: .
v_gene: TRBV28
j_gene: TRBJ1-2
CDR3aa: CASRRSGTGAGYGYTF
CDR3nt: TGTGCCAGCAGACGCTCCGGGACAGGGGCTGGATACGGCTACACCTTC

d_gene: .
abundance: .
v_gene: TRBV21-1
j_gene: TRBJ1-2
CDR3aa: CARGPAHIPPF
CDR3nt: TGTGCCAGGGGTCCAGCCCACATACCGCCCTTC

d_gene: .
abundance: .
v_gene: TRBV12-3/TRBV12-4
j_gene: TRBJ1-1
CDR3aa: CASSALGGTEAFF
CDR3nt: TGTGCCAGCAGTGCCCTAGGGGGCACTGAAGCTTTCTTT

d_gene: TRBD1
abundance: .
v_gene: TRBV4-1
j_gene: TRBJ1-2
CDR3aa: CASSQGGTGGGSNYGYTF
CDR3nt: TGCGCCAGCAGCCAAGGCGGGACAGGGGGGGGATCTAACTATGGCTACACCTTC

d_gene: .
abundance: .
v_gene: TRBV6-5
j_gene: TRBJ2-5
CDR3aa: CASRADLVQETQYF
CDR3nt: TGTGCCAGCAGGGCCGACTTAGTTCAAGAGACCCAGTACTTC